The subject of this entry is one T cell receptor beta chain. Germline CDR1 SQVTM, CDR2 ANQGSEA. The CDR3 has 13 amino acids. The trim removed 1 base at V and 4 bases at J, leaving 3 bases unmatched. The PCR made use of 60 Vbeta and 13 Jbeta primers. TCRdb keeps only in-frame clones here, not all; method: immunoSEQ multiplex PCR. The repertoire table contains some 48,000 clones. The record originates from a study of cytomegalovirus exposure and HLA in healthy donors. Sequencing was carried out using PBMCs. The chain couples TRBV29-1 to TRBJ2-5; the match to TRBD1 covers 7 bases. This TCR was sampled from a male donor in good health and CMV-seropositive. The CDR3 DNA reads TGCAGCGTTGAAGGGACAGGCCGAGAGACCCAGTACTTC. Protein product: CSVEGTGRETQYF.